These 10 T cell receptor beta chains were sequenced from one sample in a study of blood T cell repertoires in COVID-19. TCRdb's copy holds only in-frame clones and misses some; the assay was immunoSEQ multiplex PCR. The table has under 200,000 clones, approximately 86% seen once. Input material: peripheral blood. The receptors stem from a woman older than 75 with acute or convalescent COVID-19.

This sequence joins TRBV14 and TRBJ2-7, with 8 positions matching TRBD2. This CDR3 comprises 15 residues. Trimming took 3 bases from V and 3 from J; bases not matched to a gene: 7. CDR1 is SGHDN and CDR2 is FVKESK in the germline V gene. The CDR3 sequence: CASSQIGGGHYEQYF. DNA for the CDR3: TGTGCCAGCAGCCAGATTGGCGGGGGGCACTACGAGCAGTACTTC.

The chain has TRBV7-3 and TRBJ2-5; the match to TRBD1 covers 7 bases. Trimming took 2 bases from V and 5 from J; bases not matched to a gene: 8. This CDR3 has 15 amino acids. In germline, CDR1 is SGHTA, CDR2 FQGTGA. This chain's CDR3 is CASSLSGTVFETQYF. CDR3 nucleotide sequence: TGTGCCAGCAGCTTATCTGGGACAGTCTTCGAGACCCAGTACTTC.

The rearrangement joins TRBV5-1 to TRBJ1-2, with no clear D. V was cut by 2 bases and J by 1 base, with 12 bases left in between. The CDR3 has 15 residues. The germline gives CDR1 SGHRS, CDR2 YFSETQ. This CDR3 is CASSLRTNINYGYTF. In DNA, the CDR3 is TGCGCCAGCAGCTTACGCACGAACATTAACTATGGCTACACCTTC.

This clone was seen only once. The chain is built from TRBV7-9 and TRBJ2-7, with 7 bases that match TRBD2. In germline, CDR1 is SEHNR, CDR2 FQNEAQ (reference sequence). This CDR3 spans 12 amino acids. The trim removed 8 bases at V and 3 bases at J, leaving 4 bases unmatched. For the CDR3, the DNA is TGTGCCAGCCGGGGGGAGGTCTACGAGCAGTACTTC. Encoded protein: CASRGEVYEQYF. The full variable domain, completed using reference TRBV7-9 and TRBJ2-7, is DTGVSQNPRHKITKRGQNVTFRCDPISEHNRLYWYRQTLGQGPEFLTYFQNEAQLEKSRLLSDRFSAERPKGSFSTLEIQRTEQGDSAMYLCASRGEVYEQYFGPGTRLTVT.

The chain employs TRBV19 and TRBJ1-4; TRBD1 might be the D (6 bases). Germline V gene sequence: CDR1 LNHDA, CDR2 SQIVND (reference sequence). CDR3 length: 17 residues. Deletions cut 5 bases from V and 0 bases from J, with 16 bases between. This chain's CDR3 is CASSPRGRGTTNEKLFF. The CDR3 DNA sequence: TGTGCCAGTAGTCCCCGAGGGAGGGGGACAACTAATGAAAAACTGTTTTTT.

J is TRBJ1-5 and V is TRBV12-5; 8 bases map to TRBD1. Germline V lookup: CDR1 LGHNT, CDR2 FRNRAP. With V trimmed by 4 bases and J by 6 bases, 5 bases remained unmatched. The CDR3 sequence is 14 residues long. The CDR3 is CASGSQGESQPQHF. The CDR3 DNA reads TGTGCTAGTGGTTCACAGGGGGAAAGTCAGCCCCAGCATTTT.

This sequence joins TRBV19 and TRBJ2-5; 12 nucleotides align to TRBD2. This CDR3 region has 16 residues. The germline V gene has CDR1 LNHDA and CDR2 SQIVND (reference sequence). The V segment lost 5 bases and the J segment 4 bases; nucleotides outside the gene matches: 8. The CDR3 coding sequence is TGTGCCAGTAGTTTACCTAGCGGGAGGGGGGGAGAGACCCAGTACTTC. Translated: CASSLPSGRGGETQYF.

The chain couples TRBV5-4 to TRBJ2-2; D is possibly TRBD1 (6 bases). CDR1 and CDR2 (germline): SGHNT, YYREEE (reference sequence). V dropped 4 bases and J dropped 0 bases, with 16 bases sitting between them. The CDR3 length is 17 residues. The CDR3 DNA sequence: TGTGCCAGCAGCCCCCGGGCCAGGGGCTCGAACACCGGGGAGCTGTTTTTT. Its translation is CASSPRARGSNTGELFF.

The J gene is TRBJ1-5, the V gene TRBV9; 8 bases match TRBD1. This CDR3 has 15 amino acids. CDR1 is SGDLS and CDR2 is YYNGEE in the germline V gene. V shed 7 bases and J 7 bases; nucleotides not matched to a gene: 13. The CDR3 protein is CASGQTGDLRQPQHF. CDR3 nucleotides: TGTGCCAGCGGCCAGACAGGGGACCTAAGGCAGCCCCAGCATTTT.

This clone was found a few times. The chain recombines TRBV7-2 with TRBJ1-1, with D perhaps TRBD1 (5 bases). Germline CDR1 is SGHTA and CDR2 is FQGNSA. V was trimmed by 8 bases and J by 2 bases, leaving 18 bases between them. This CDR3 is built from 15 residues. The CDR3 bases are TGTGCCAGCCTCCTCAGAGGAGGGGTAAACACTGAAGCTTTCTTT. This encodes CASLLRGGVNTEAFF.